This is a list of T cell receptor beta chains from one sample in a study of T cell responses to AZD1222 COVID-19 vaccine. Clones were sequenced by immunoSEQ multiplex PCR, and TCRdb holds only the in-frame ones, with some missing. This table holds about 92,000 clones, about 86% found once. Sequencing was performed on peripheral blood, taken on day 0 of MenACWY control vaccination. All receptors come from an adult in good health. Each CDR3 is given with its conserved first and last residue. A D gene is named only where the DNA matches it firmly.

CDR3 length: 16; J gene: TRBJ2-3; D gene: TRBD2; V gene: TRBV5-1; CDR3 DNA: TGCGCCAGCAGCGGGGGGAGCGGGGGCAGCACAGATACGCAGTATTTT; CDR3 protein: CASSGGSGGSTDTQYF
CDR3 length: 16; J gene: TRBJ1-1; D gene: TRBD1; V gene: TRBV4-3; CDR3 DNA: TGCGCCAGCAGCAAACGAGGGGGCAGGATGAACACTGAAGCTTTCTTT; CDR3 protein: CASSKRGGRMNTEAFF
CDR3 length: 15; J gene: TRBJ2-7; D gene: .; V gene: TRBV7-9; CDR3 DNA: TGTGCCAGCAGCCCGCGTCTAGCGACTGATTACGAGCAGTACTTC; CDR3 protein: CASSPRLATDYEQYF
CDR3 length: 15; J gene: TRBJ1-4; D gene: TRBD1; V gene: TRBV5-1; CDR3 DNA: TGCGCCAGCAGCTTGGGACAGGGCAGTAATGAAAAACTGTTTTTT; CDR3 protein: CASSLGQGSNEKLFF
CDR3 length: 16; J gene: TRBJ2-3; D gene: .; V gene: TRBV4-1; CDR3 DNA: TGCGCCAGCAGCCAAGCAGAGGCAGGGAGCACAGATACGCAGTATTTT; CDR3 protein: CASSQAEAGSTDTQYF
CDR3 length: 14; J gene: TRBJ1-3; D gene: .; V gene: TRBV6-5; CDR3 DNA: TGTGCCAGCAGCCCGGGGGCCGCTGGAAACACCATATATTTT; CDR3 protein: CASSPGAAGNTIYF
CDR3 length: 16; J gene: TRBJ2-3; D gene: .; V gene: TRBV12-5; CDR3 DNA: TGTGCTAGTGGTTTGGTAAGGACCCCCAGCACAGATACGCAGTATTTT; CDR3 protein: CASGLVRTPSTDTQYF
CDR3 length: 19; J gene: TRBJ2-4; D gene: TRBD2; V gene: TRBV3-1/TRBV3-2; CDR3 DNA: TGTGCCAGCAGCCGTGGACTAGCGGGGGGGCAGTCGGCCAAAAACATTCAGTACTTC; CDR3 protein: CASSRGLAGGQSAKNIQYF
CDR3 length: 14; J gene: TRBJ1-6; D gene: .; V gene: TRBV5-1; CDR3 DNA: TGCGCCAGCAGCAGAGAAGGGCGTAATTCACCCCTCCACTTT; CDR3 protein: CASSREGRNSPLHF
CDR3 length: 14; J gene: TRBJ1-2; D gene: .; V gene: TRBV7-2; CDR3 DNA: TGTGCCAGCAGCTTAGGTCCAGGGGACTATGGCTACACCTTC; CDR3 protein: CASSLGPGDYGYTF
CDR3 length: 16; J gene: TRBJ2-3; D gene: TRBD1; V gene: TRBV5-1; CDR3 DNA: TGCGCCAGCAGCTCAGGGACAGGAACAAGGACAGATACGCAGTATTTT; CDR3 protein: CASSSGTGTRTDTQYF
CDR3 length: 14; J gene: TRBJ2-5; D gene: .; V gene: TRBV12-5; CDR3 DNA: TGTGCTAGTGGTTCGGGACTCCCGGAAGAGACCCAGTACTTC; CDR3 protein: CASGSGLPEETQYF
CDR3 length: 15; J gene: TRBJ2-1; D gene: TRBD2; V gene: TRBV5-5; CDR3 DNA: TGTGCCAGCAGCTTGGAAGCTAGCGGCTACAATGAGCAGTTCTTC; CDR3 protein: CASSLEASGYNEQFF
CDR3 length: 13; J gene: TRBJ2-2; D gene: .; V gene: TRBV29-1; CDR3 DNA: TGCAGCGTTTCCAGGGGCCCCACCGGGGAGCTGTTTTTT; CDR3 protein: CSVSRGPTGELFF
CDR3 length: 17; J gene: TRBJ1-5; D gene: .; V gene: TRBV4-2; CDR3 DNA: TGTGCCAGCAGCCAAGACGCGGGAGATCTTGGCGGTCAGCCCCAGCATTTT; CDR3 protein: CASSQDAGDLGGQPQHF